These 18 T cell receptor beta chains were sequenced from one sample in a study of T cell repertoires in cytomegalovirus infection. TCRdb reprocessed the reads with MiXCR, giving one entry per CDR3 protein. The sample yields around 330,000 distinct CDR3 sequences, roughly a sixth seen once. The sequenced sample consisted of PBMCs. The origin of the receptors is a human donor in good health (CMV status not recorded). Some clones in this sample may be carry-over from other donors' samples.

The rearrangement uses TRBV20-1 and TRBJ2-1; 9 bases are a match to TRBD2. V dropped 2 bases and J dropped 7; count of bases not matched to a gene: 9. The CDR3 is made up of 15 amino acids. The V gene's germline CDR1 is DFQATT and CDR2 SNEGSKA (reference sequence). In DNA form, the CDR3 reads TGCAGTGCTAGAATTAGTAGCGGGGGCCTAAATGAGCAGTTCTTC. Its protein product is CSARISSGGLNEQFF.

The chain carries TRBV19 and TRBJ2-1; no firm D call. Germline CDR1 LNHDA, CDR2 SQIVND (reference sequence). The length of the CDR3 is 11 residues. Between the trimmed V and J ends, which lost 8 bases and 9 bases, there was a span of 11 bases. CDR3 amino acids: CASRTQSEQFF. The CDR3 nucleotides are TGTGCCAGTCGTACTCAAAGTGAGCAGTTCTTC. The variable domain in full, with the rest retrieved from reference TRBV19 and TRBJ2-1, is DGGITQSPKYLFRKEGQNVTLSCEQNLNHDAMYWYRQDPGQGLRLIYYSQIVNDFQKGDIAEGYSVSREKKESFPLTVTSAQKNPTAFYLCASRTQSEQFFGPGTRLTVL.

This clonotype has a count of ten or more. The V gene is TRBV7-2, the J gene TRBJ2-1; TRBD2 matches at 7 bases. Losses at the gene ends were 4 bases for V and 8 bases for J; bases not matched to a gene: 20. CDR3 length: 18 amino acids. Germline CDR1 and CDR2: SGHTA and FQGNSA. The CDR3 here is CASSSVAGQIVGWDEQFF. The CDR3 nucleotides are TGTGCCAGCAGCTCGGTAGCGGGTCAAATAGTCGGGTGGGATGAGCAGTTCTTC.

V usage is TRBV6-1 and J usage is TRBJ1-6; 11 bases map to TRBD1. Per germline, CDR1 MNHNS and CDR2 SASEGT. CDR3 length: 15 residues. V trimming: 3 bases; J trimming: 9 bases; junction bases outside the gene matches: 4. The CDR3 DNA is TGTGCCAGCAGTGAGGGACAGGGGGGCCTTTCACCCCTCCACTTT. Translation gives CASSEGQGGLSPLHF.

The V call is TRBV27, the J call TRBJ1-4; possibly TRBD1 for D (6 bases). V dropped 3 bases and J dropped 7 bases, with 12 bases sitting between them. Germline V gives CDR1 MNHEY, CDR2 SMNVEV (reference sequence). The CDR3 sequence is 14 residues long. The CDR3 region has the DNA TGTGCCAGCAGTTTCACAGGGATGGGTGAAAAACTGTTTTTT. Residues: CASSFTGMGEKLFF.

This clonotype was detected a few times. The chain links TRBV28 to TRBJ1-2; D uncertain. The germline CDR1 and CDR2 sequences are MDHEN and SYDVKM. This CDR3 contains 13 residues. The ends were cut back, 2 bases at V and 3 bases at J, with 7 bases in the middle. Here the CDR3 DNA reads TGTGCCAGCAGTTTACTCAAACACTATGGCTACACCTTC. This encodes CASSLLKHYGYTF.

This chain joins TRBV12-3 or TRBV12-4 and TRBJ1-6, with TRBD1 as a possible D gene (5 bases). V was shortened by 7 bases and J by 5 bases, with 18 bases between the two germline ends. The CDR3 contains 16 residues. CDR3 sequence (DNA): TGTGCCAGCACCGACAGATATGTTACCCATAATTCACCCCTCCACTTT. Translating it yields CASTDRYVTHNSPLHF.

The gene calls are TRBV6-4 and TRBJ2-2; D unclear. This CDR3 is built from 14 residues. The ends were cut back, 4 bases at V and 0 bases at J, with 6 bases in the middle. Germline CDR1 and CDR2: MRHNA and SNTAGT. CDR3 bases: TGTGCCAGCAGTGCCCTCGCGAACACCGGGGAGCTGTTTTTT. Translation gives CASSALANTGELFF.

J is TRBJ2-3 and V is TRBV4-2; 8 nucleotides agree with TRBD2. J lost 5 bases, V lost 4 bases, and 11 bases had no gene match. Germline CDR1 reads LGHNA; CDR2 reads YNFKEQ. The CDR3 contains 16 residues. The CDR3 nucleotides are TGTGCCAGCAGCCGAACGACTAGCGCACTCGGAGATACGCAGTATTTT. Protein product: CASSRTTSALGDTQYF.

This clonotype was recorded a few times. The chain links TRBV7-2 to TRBJ2-3; 13 positions match TRBD2. V shed 4 bases and J 6 bases; nucleotides not matched to a gene: 10. From germline, CDR1 is SGHTA and CDR2 FQGNSA. The CDR3 runs 17 residues. The DNA for the CDR3 is TGTGCCAGCAGCTCCCGACTAGCGGGGGGCGTTTTCGATACGCAGTATTTT. This gives the protein CASSSRLAGGVFDTQYF. Drawing the rest from reference TRBV7-2 and TRBJ2-3, the complete variable domain is GAGVSQSPSNKVTEKGKDVELRCDPISGHTALYWYRQSLGQGLEFLIYFQGNSAPDKSGLPSDRFSAERTGGSVSTLTIQRTQQEDSAVYLCASSSRLAGGVFDTQYFGPGTRLTVL.

The chain is built from TRBV7-6 and TRBJ1-4; D not certain. Trimming took off 2 bases at V and 6 bases at J, with 16 bases between the two ends. In germline, CDR1 is SGHVS, CDR2 FNYEAQ. The CDR3 covers 16 residues. The CDR3 bases are TGTGCCAGCAGCTTAAGTCCCAGGTTAAGTGATGAAAAACTGTTTTTT. Amino acids: CASSLSPRLSDEKLFF.

The chain links TRBV5-4 to TRBJ2-3, with 11 bases lining up with TRBD2. Germline lookup yields CDR1 SGHNT and CDR2 YYREEE (reference sequence). This CDR3 spans 17 amino acids. The V and J ends lost 4 bases and 1 base, in that order; junction bases with no gene match: 8. The CDR3 bases are TGTGCCAGCAGCCCCCACCTAGCGGGGGGCGGCACAGATACGCAGTATTTT. It specifies CASSPHLAGGGTDTQYF.

This clonotype was seen at least ten times. CDR3 sequence: CASSPSPAGGGSDEQYF. The CDR3 nucleotides are TGTGCCAGCAGCCCATCCCCGGCAGGGGGCGGGTCGGACGAGCAGTACTTC. The chain carries TRBV7-2 and TRBJ2-7; TRBD1 agrees at 8 bases. The trim removed 5 bases at V and 5 bases at J, leaving 17 bases unmatched. CDR1 and CDR2 from the germline V gene are SGHTA and FQGNSA. CDR3 length: 17 amino acids.

This clonotype showed up many times. The J gene is TRBJ1-2, the V gene TRBV12-3 or TRBV12-4; no firm D call. V dropped 3 bases and J dropped 7 bases, with 15 bases sitting between them. CDR3 length equals 14 residues. CDR3 nucleotide sequence: TGTGCCAGCAGTTTGTCTGATAGGACGGGTGGCTACACCTTC. As protein: CASSLSDRTGGYTF.

J is TRBJ2-7 and V is TRBV28; tentatively, D is TRBD2 (5 bases). This CDR3 is built from 15 residues. Germline CDR1 and CDR2: MDHEN and SYDVKM. Trimming pared 7 bases from V and 2 bases from J, leaving 18 bases between. DNA of the CDR3: TGTGCCAGCACCCTTGCGGGTAGCGTGGCCTACGAGCAGTACTTC. Amino acids: CASTLAGSVAYEQYF.

This clonotype appeared a single time. The rearrangement uses TRBV11-3 and TRBJ1-1; D is unresolved. This CDR3 has 13 amino acids. Germline CDR1 is SGHNT and CDR2 is YENEEA. The V gene lost 2 bases and the J gene lost 4 bases, with 8 bases spanning the gap. The CDR3 nucleotides read TGTGCCAGCAGCTTACTGCCTTTCACTGAAGCTTTCTTT. Amino acid sequence: CASSLLPFTEAFF.

This clonotype was counted at least ten times. The J gene is TRBJ2-3, the V gene TRBV7-6, with a weak D call TRBD2 (7 bases). This CDR3 contains 15 residues. Per the germline V gene, CDR1 is SGHVS and CDR2 is FNYEAQ. Deletions cut 5 bases from V and 4 bases from J, with 16 bases between. The CDR3 nucleotides read TGTGCCAGCAGCCCCATGGGGGGGCCGGCAGATACGCAGTATTTT. This sequence encodes CASSPMGGPADTQYF.

The chain combines TRBV10-3 with TRBJ2-7; D possibly corresponds to TRBD2 (6 bases). Trimming pared 1 base from V and 5 bases from J, leaving 12 bases between. This CDR3 spans 14 amino acids. Germline V gives CDR1 ENHRY, CDR2 SYGVKD. In nucleotides, the CDR3 is TGTGCCATCAGTGAGTGGTCAGGGAGGAACGAGCAGTACTTC. Translating it yields CAISEWSGRNEQYF.